One T cell receptor beta chain is described in this entry. Its antigen is as yet unknown. The sample belongs to a study of cytomegalovirus exposure and HLA in healthy donors. The CDR3 sequence is 13 residues long. The germline V gene encodes CDR1 SGHRS and CDR2 YFSETQ. V was cut by 2 bases and J by 4 bases, with 7 bases left in between. Findings of the study overall: Presence/absence results assume similar sequencing depth per donor, which may not hold. TCR beta V segments were, for the most part, productive about 87% or about 30% of the time in an earlier analysis. Fewer N-insertions (relative to the approximately 670-donor mean) were reportedly seen in an Asian-associated ancestry cluster in a later analysis.

Healthy bone marrow donors made up the donors. The PCR employed 60 Vbeta primers together with 13 Jbeta primers. Profiled with immunoSEQ multiplex PCR; TCRdb holds only in-frame clones, not every one. The sample yields some 130,000 clones, 87% seen once. Material for sequencing was PBMCs. The chain joins TRBV5-1 to TRBJ2-1; the D is unclear. The origin of this receptor is a woman under 40 in good health and CMV-seronegative. CDR3 nucleotide sequence: TGCGCCAGCAGCTTTTCCCCGTACAATGAGCAGTTCTTC. It translates to CASSFSPYNEQFF.